The clone carrying this T cell receptor (beta chain) was detected a few times. Its antigen is unknown. This specimen belongs to a study of CD8 T cells in ankylosing spondylitis. Broader study findings: Within ankylosing spondylitis blood, a TCR beta motif made up of eight highly homologous variants appeared to be characteristic.

TCRdb processed the 5' RACE reads anew with MiXCR; each CDR3 protein has one entry. Of fewer than 500,000 distinct CDR3 sequences listed, about a fifth were seen once; the top ten hold about a sixth. The CDR3 runs 16 residues. Germline CDR1 and CDR2: SGDLS and YYNGEE. V lost 0 bases to trimming and J lost 2 bases; unmatched junction nucleotides: 6. V is TRBV9 and J is TRBJ2-3; TRBD2 agrees at 7 bases. The clonotype was recovered from a male donor with ankylosing spondylitis. The sample was blood, either unsorted or a sorted T cell fraction (not recorded which). In DNA form, the CDR3 reads TGTGCCAGCAGCGTAGCGGCGGGAGTCCTCACAGATACGCAGTATTTT. Protein product: CASSVAAGVLTDTQYF.